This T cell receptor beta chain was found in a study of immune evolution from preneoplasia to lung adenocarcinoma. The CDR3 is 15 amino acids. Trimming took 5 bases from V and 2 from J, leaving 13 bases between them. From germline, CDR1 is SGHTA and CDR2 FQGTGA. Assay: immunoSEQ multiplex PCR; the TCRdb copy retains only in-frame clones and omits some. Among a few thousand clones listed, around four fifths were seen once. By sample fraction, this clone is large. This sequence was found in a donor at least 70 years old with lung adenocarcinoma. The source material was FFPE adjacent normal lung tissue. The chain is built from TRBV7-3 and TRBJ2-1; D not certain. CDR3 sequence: CASSPGPSTYNEQFF. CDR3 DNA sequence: TGTGCCAGCAGCCCCGGGCCCTCAACCTACAATGAGCAGTTCTTC.